This T cell receptor (beta chain) was sequenced for a study of blood T cell repertoires in COVID-19. Overall study: Sample material is recorded as cDNA or gDNA derived from T cells, B-cell-depleted T cells, or PBMCs.

The authors' processing: Scientists estimated how many nucleated cells there were by amplifying reference gene primers. Produced via immunoSEQ multiplex PCR; TCRdb's table is partial and in-frame only. V, J and clone size are taken as reported in that table, and D and trimming were inferred from the DNA itself. The data hold roughly 40,000 clones, with roughly three quarters observed a single time. From germline, CDR1 is SGHRS and CDR2 YFSETQ. V dropped 0 bases and J dropped 4 bases, with 10 bases sitting between them. The CDR3 is 14 amino acids. What was sequenced was peripheral blood. This TCR derives from a woman older than 75 with acute or convalescent COVID-19. V gene TRBV5-1 combines with J gene TRBJ1-2; tentative D call: TRBD1 (5 bases). The CDR3 spells CASSLEGAAYGYTF. Written as DNA, the CDR3 is TGCGCCAGCAGCTTGGAAGGGGCAGCCTATGGCTACACCTTC.